This note documents a single TCR beta chain sequence. This receptor's antigen is unknown. Per-base qualities were not stored, and no clone one base away is much larger. The V and J ends are trimmed by 7 bases and 4 bases, leaving 17 bases between them. From the germline V gene, CDR1 is LGHNT and CDR2 is FRNRAP. The CDR3 covers 15 residues, taking in both the cysteine and the phenylalanine. Of the read, only the CDR3 DNA is kept; its 45 bases are in frame from base 1. Peripheral blood CD8+ and CD4+ T cells from healthy donors, Susac syndrome patients and multiple sclerosis patients were profiled by high-throughput TCR beta sequencing. The Susac syndrome patients fulfilled recently defined diagnostic criteria for definite or probable disease. Bulk CD8+ and CD4+ T cells were purified by magnetic negative isolation, while CD8+ TEMRA cells were enriched using FACS. Blood was collected in EDTA tubes and processed within 24 hours, with PBMCs isolated through density gradient centrifugation. PBMCs intended for TCR sequencing were cryopreserved in liquid nitrogen and thawed later in a water bath at 37 degrees C. Purity of sorted or isolated CD4+, CD8+ and CD8+ TEMRA cells was at least 90%.

These data are taken from a study of CD8 T cells in Susac syndrome (dated by TCRdb to the late 2010s). In terms of the full investigation: Of the Susac syndrome patients who were sequenced, fewer than 10 were in clinical remission while five or six had clinically active disease. Susac syndrome patients were therapy-naive, on corticosteroids (some also receiving IVIg), or on IVIg alone at blood withdrawal. Whether CD8+ T cell activation and differentiation in Susac syndrome was antigen driven was tested using repertoire sequencing. The investigation overall reported the following: The study acknowledged that relatively few individuals were included in the TCR sequencing and HLA analysis. The CD4+ T cell repertoire of patients with Susac syndrome showed no detectable clonal expansion.

RNA was extracted using the RNeasy kit, and roughly 0.45 to 1 ug of the RNA was reverse transcribed with random hexamers. The immunoSEQ multiplex PCR assay, covering 54 Vbeta and 13 Jbeta segments, was used to amplify TCR beta CDR3 regions. To correct PCR amplification bias, a synthetic template baseline was used for both primer optimization and computational correction. The authors processed their data as follows. Reads were assigned to V, D and J genes according to IMGT and analyzed in immunoSEQ Analyzer, with only productive sequences retained. Clonality was calculated as one minus the Shannon entropy normalized by log2 of the number of productive unique sequences. For each patient and control, public and private clones were evaluated among the 100 most prevalent clones. A clone was defined as Susac-specific if it was absent from the healthy and MS cohorts, from more than 850 published viral clones and from other ImmuneACCESS disease sequences. The raw public data were reprocessed by TCRdb itself: fastp quality trimming at Q25, MiXCR clonotype calling, in-frame beta chains only. Under each unique CDR3 protein, matching rows form one entry showing the most common genes and DNA. TCRdb's processing, not the authors', yielded these V and J calls. This sample gives under 90,000 distinct CDR3 sequences in total; 90% to 95% of them show up just once. The ten largest clones represent 0.52% of the sample.

The sample consisted of CD4+ T cells from PBMCs. The TCR sequence derives from a human donor with Susac syndrome. This receptor chain uses TRBV12-5 and TRBJ1-5, with TRBD1 as a weak D call on 6 bases. The nucleotide sequence reads as follows: TGTGCTAGTGCAATGCAGGGGCACTCGAATCAGCCCCAGCATTTT. This is translated as CASAMQGHSNQPQHF.